The rows below give T cell receptor beta chains drawn from one sample of a study of neurological immune-mediated disorders. Each CDR3 protein gets one entry after TCRdb re-called the 5' RACE reads with MiXCR. The sample records over 11,000 distinct CDR3 sequences, approximately 7% being singletons. The sequenced sample consisted of CD8+ T cells from blood. These receptors all stem from a woman in her 40s in good health. Each CDR3 is given with its conserved first and last residue. A D gene is named only where the DNA matches it firmly. Clone sizes are given selectively: once, few, many, or a class where the clone is expanded.

v_gene: TRBV5-1; j_gene: TRBJ2-7; abundance: large; d_gene: -; CDR3nt: TGCGCCAGCAGCTTGGTGGGGAATTCCTACGAGCAGTACTTC; CDR3aa: CASSLVGNSYEQYF
v_gene: TRBV20-1; j_gene: TRBJ2-7; abundance: many; d_gene: -; CDR3nt: TGCAGTGCTTACCGGGACGTCTACGAGCAGTACTTC; CDR3aa: CSAYRDVYEQYF
v_gene: TRBV4-2; j_gene: TRBJ2-7; abundance: many; d_gene: TRBD2; CDR3nt: TGTGCCAGCAGCCAAGAAGGAACTAGCGGACCCTACGAGCAGTACTTC; CDR3aa: CASSQEGTSGPYEQYF
v_gene: TRBV4-2; j_gene: TRBJ2-1; abundance: many; d_gene: TRBD2; CDR3nt: TGTGCCAGCAGCCCGGGACTATACAATGAGCAGTTCTTC; CDR3aa: CASSPGLYNEQFF
v_gene: TRBV6-6; j_gene: TRBJ2-5; abundance: many; d_gene: -; CDR3nt: TGTGCCAGCAGTTACCCGCACAGCGGACAGGAGGGAGAGACCCAGTACTTC; CDR3aa: CASSYPHSGQEGETQYF
v_gene: TRBV12-3/TRBV12-4; j_gene: TRBJ2-3; abundance: many; d_gene: -; CDR3nt: TGTGCCAGCAGTTTTGGGTCCTCGTCAGCAGATACGCAGTATTTT; CDR3aa: CASSFGSSSADTQYF
v_gene: TRBV7-7; j_gene: TRBJ2-2; abundance: many; d_gene: -; CDR3nt: TGTGCCAGCAGCTCCTTTCAGGGGCCTGGAACCGGGGAGCTGTTTTTT; CDR3aa: CASSSFQGPGTGELFF
v_gene: TRBV7-9; j_gene: TRBJ2-1; abundance: many; d_gene: TRBD2; CDR3nt: TGTGCCAGCAGCTCCGGGGGGGCCGGCAGTGAGCAGTTCTTC; CDR3aa: CASSSGGAGSEQFF
v_gene: TRBV7-8; j_gene: TRBJ2-3; abundance: many; d_gene: -; CDR3nt: TGTGCCAGCAGCTTTCAGACGAGCACAGATACGCAGTATTTT; CDR3aa: CASSFQTSTDTQYF
v_gene: TRBV12-3/TRBV12-4; j_gene: TRBJ2-7; abundance: few; d_gene: -; CDR3nt: TGTGCCAGCAGTTCCCCCTTGGACGGGAACTACGAGCAGTACTTC; CDR3aa: CASSSPLDGNYEQYF
v_gene: TRBV5-4; j_gene: TRBJ1-1; abundance: many; d_gene: -; CDR3nt: TGTGCCAGCAGAACTCGGGGGGCTATTGATCGGGCTTTCTTT; CDR3aa: CASRTRGAIDRAFF
v_gene: TRBV28; j_gene: TRBJ2-6; abundance: many; d_gene: -; CDR3nt: TGTGCCAGCAGTTCCTCGGGACTTTACTCTGGGGCCAACGTCCTGACTTTC; CDR3aa: CASSSSGLYSGANVLTF
v_gene: TRBV7-2; j_gene: TRBJ2-3; abundance: many; d_gene: -; CDR3nt: TGTGCCACCACATCGGCACAGACCCCCACAGATACGCAGTATTTT; CDR3aa: CATTSAQTPTDTQYF
v_gene: TRBV6-2/TRBV6-3; j_gene: TRBJ1-1; abundance: many; d_gene: -; CDR3nt: TGTGCCAGCAGTTACCCCAGTGAAGCTTTCTTT; CDR3aa: CASSYPSEAFF
v_gene: TRBV5-1; j_gene: TRBJ2-7; abundance: many; d_gene: -; CDR3nt: TGCGCCAGCAGCTTGGCGGAAGAGCAGTACTTC; CDR3aa: CASSLAEEQYF
v_gene: TRBV12-5; j_gene: TRBJ2-5; abundance: many; d_gene: TRBD1; CDR3nt: TGTGCTAGCCAGACAGGGAAAGAGACCCAGTACTTC; CDR3aa: CASQTGKETQYF
v_gene: TRBV20-1; j_gene: TRBJ2-7; abundance: many; d_gene: -; CDR3nt: TGCAGTGCTAGAGATCTGGGGGGCTACGAGCAGTACTTC; CDR3aa: CSARDLGGYEQYF
v_gene: TRBV6-1; j_gene: TRBJ1-1; abundance: many; d_gene: TRBD1; CDR3nt: TGTGCCAGCGTGGGACAGATGAACACTGAAGCTTTCTTT; CDR3aa: CASVGQMNTEAFF
v_gene: TRBV19; j_gene: TRBJ1-1; abundance: many; d_gene: -; CDR3nt: TGTGCCAGTAGTATAGATCCGGAGGGGAACACTGAAGCTTTCTTT; CDR3aa: CASSIDPEGNTEAFF
v_gene: TRBV6-2/TRBV6-3; j_gene: TRBJ1-1; abundance: many; d_gene: -; CDR3nt: TGTGCCAGCAGTTTGGTTGTCGGGTGGGTGGCTTTCTTT; CDR3aa: CASSLVVGWVAFF
v_gene: TRBV7-9; j_gene: TRBJ2-2; abundance: many; d_gene: TRBD2; CDR3nt: TGTGCCAGCAGCGAACGACTAGCTTCGAACACCGGGGAGCTGTTTTTT; CDR3aa: CASSERLASNTGELFF
v_gene: TRBV29-1; j_gene: TRBJ2-1; abundance: many; d_gene: -; CDR3nt: TGCAGCGTTGGGGAACCCTACAATGAGCAGTTCTTC; CDR3aa: CSVGEPYNEQFF
v_gene: TRBV13; j_gene: TRBJ2-5; abundance: many; d_gene: TRBD1; CDR3nt: TGTGCCAGCAGCACCCGGGACAGGGAAGAGACCCAGTACTTC; CDR3aa: CASSTRDREETQYF
v_gene: TRBV29-1; j_gene: TRBJ1-4; abundance: -; d_gene: TRBD1; CDR3nt: TGCAGCGTCCCTGATGGGACAGGGGTGGAAAAACTGTTTTTT; CDR3aa: CSVPDGTGVEKLFF
v_gene: TRBV6-5; j_gene: TRBJ1-6; abundance: many; d_gene: -; CDR3nt: TGTGCCAGCGGGTTCTCTAGCTCCTATAATTCACCCCTCCACTTT; CDR3aa: CASGFSSSYNSPLHF
v_gene: TRBV7-2; j_gene: TRBJ2-7; abundance: many; d_gene: -; CDR3nt: TGTGCCAGCAGCTTCACTCCGGGACACTACGAGCAGTACTTC; CDR3aa: CASSFTPGHYEQYF
v_gene: TRBV5-6; j_gene: TRBJ1-1; abundance: many; d_gene: TRBD1; CDR3nt: TGTGCCAGCAGCTTTTCTGGACAGGGGAGGACTGAAGCTTTCTTT; CDR3aa: CASSFSGQGRTEAFF
v_gene: TRBV4-2; j_gene: TRBJ2-3; abundance: many; d_gene: -; CDR3nt: TGTGCCAGCAGCCAAGGGGCGCCCGGAGATACGCAGTATTTT; CDR3aa: CASSQGAPGDTQYF
v_gene: TRBV20-1; j_gene: TRBJ2-7; abundance: many; d_gene: -; CDR3nt: TGCAGTGCTAGAGCGACAGGGAGGGACTACGAGCAGTACTTC; CDR3aa: CSARATGRDYEQYF
v_gene: TRBV7-6; j_gene: TRBJ2-1; abundance: -; d_gene: -; CDR3nt: TGTGCCAGTATCTACGCCGCCTCCTACAATGAGCAGTTCTTC; CDR3aa: CASIYAASYNEQFF
v_gene: TRBV6-6; j_gene: TRBJ2-7; abundance: -; d_gene: TRBD2; CDR3nt: TGTGCCAGCAGCCCGGGACTAGCGGGGGGGCCTATCGCCTACGAGCAGTACTTC; CDR3aa: CASSPGLAGGPIAYEQYF
v_gene: TRBV6-5; j_gene: TRBJ1-4; abundance: many; d_gene: -; CDR3nt: TGTGCCAGCAGTGGGAGACGGAACAGTGAAAAACTGTTTTTT; CDR3aa: CASSGRRNSEKLFF
v_gene: TRBV14; j_gene: TRBJ1-6; abundance: many; d_gene: -; CDR3nt: TGTGCCAGCAGCCAAGATTTGGGCCGGCTCTATAATTCACCCCTCCACTTT; CDR3aa: CASSQDLGRLYNSPLHF
v_gene: TRBV4-2; j_gene: TRBJ2-1; abundance: many; d_gene: -; CDR3nt: TGTGCCAGCAGCCCTGACAATGAGCAGTTCTTC; CDR3aa: CASSPDNEQFF
v_gene: TRBV6-5; j_gene: TRBJ1-4; abundance: medium-sized; d_gene: TRBD1; CDR3nt: TGTGCCAGCAGTTCGGGACAGGAAGGGCGAACTAATGAAAAACTGTTTTTT; CDR3aa: CASSSGQEGRTNEKLFF
v_gene: TRBV29-1; j_gene: TRBJ2-2; abundance: many; d_gene: -; CDR3nt: TGCAGCGTGTTCTCCCCGACCGGGGAGCTGTTTTTT; CDR3aa: CSVFSPTGELFF
v_gene: TRBV12-3/TRBV12-4; j_gene: TRBJ1-3; abundance: many; d_gene: -; CDR3nt: TGTGCCAGCAGTTTAAATCCCGGGACCCCAGCTGGAAACACCATATATTTT; CDR3aa: CASSLNPGTPAGNTIYF
v_gene: TRBV27; j_gene: TRBJ1-1; abundance: many; d_gene: -; CDR3nt: TGTGCCAGCAGTTTATCGATGGCAGGGAACACTGAAGCTTTCTTT; CDR3aa: CASSLSMAGNTEAFF
v_gene: TRBV7-2; j_gene: TRBJ2-7; abundance: many; d_gene: TRBD2; CDR3nt: TGTGCCAGCAGCTTATGGGACTACCACTACGAGCAGTACTTC; CDR3aa: CASSLWDYHYEQYF
v_gene: TRBV4-2; j_gene: TRBJ2-1; abundance: -; d_gene: TRBD1; CDR3nt: TGTGCCAGCAGCCAAGCGACAGGGGTCTACAATGAGCAGTTCTTC; CDR3aa: CASSQATGVYNEQFF
v_gene: TRBV14; j_gene: TRBJ2-7; abundance: many; d_gene: -; CDR3nt: TGTGCCAGCAGCCAAGGGAGCGGTCGATACGAGCAGTACTTC; CDR3aa: CASSQGSGRYEQYF
v_gene: TRBV27; j_gene: TRBJ2-3; abundance: many; d_gene: -; CDR3nt: TGTGCCAGCAGCCCTCTAGGGGACAAGAGCACAGATACGCAGTATTTT; CDR3aa: CASSPLGDKSTDTQYF
v_gene: TRBV24-1; j_gene: TRBJ2-2; abundance: -; d_gene: -; CDR3nt: TGTGCCACCAGTGAGAGGCTCACCGGGGAGCTGTTTTTT; CDR3aa: CATSERLTGELFF
v_gene: TRBV11-3; j_gene: TRBJ2-7; abundance: -; d_gene: -; CDR3nt: TGTGCCAGCAGCTTAGGGGCGGGCGCAACCTACGAGCAGTACTTC; CDR3aa: CASSLGAGATYEQYF
v_gene: TRBV27; j_gene: TRBJ1-3; abundance: once; d_gene: -; CDR3nt: TGTGCCAGCAGTTTATCGAGGGATGGGGACACCATATATTTT; CDR3aa: CASSLSRDGDTIYF
v_gene: TRBV2; j_gene: TRBJ2-7; abundance: many; d_gene: -; CDR3nt: TGTGCCAGCAGTGAAGTTGACAGCCGGAGCGAGCAGTACTTC; CDR3aa: CASSEVDSRSEQYF
v_gene: TRBV5-1; j_gene: TRBJ2-3; abundance: many; d_gene: TRBD2; CDR3nt: TGCGCCAGCAGCTTGTGGAGCGGGGGGGCCGGAGATACGCAGTATTTT; CDR3aa: CASSLWSGGAGDTQYF
v_gene: TRBV7-9; j_gene: TRBJ2-1; abundance: many; d_gene: TRBD1; CDR3nt: TGTGCCAGCAGCTCGGGGTGGGCAGGGGGCCCTTCCGGCAATGAGCAGTTCTTC; CDR3aa: CASSSGWAGGPSGNEQFF
v_gene: TRBV20-1; j_gene: TRBJ2-1; abundance: many; d_gene: -; CDR3nt: TGCAGTGCTAGAGATGTGAGAGGGGGGTACAATGAGCAGTTCTTC; CDR3aa: CSARDVRGGYNEQFF
v_gene: TRBV7-9; j_gene: TRBJ1-1; abundance: many; d_gene: -; CDR3nt: TGTGCCAGCAGCAAACAGGGCAGCACTGAAGCTTTCTTT; CDR3aa: CASSKQGSTEAFF
v_gene: TRBV28; j_gene: TRBJ1-1; abundance: many; d_gene: -; CDR3nt: TGTGCCAGCAGTTCAGTCAGGAGAGGTGAAGCTTTCTTT; CDR3aa: CASSSVRRGEAFF
v_gene: TRBV21-1; j_gene: TRBJ2-2; abundance: few; d_gene: -; CDR3nt: TGTGCCAGCAGCCTCCGGGACAGGGGGACCGGGGAGCTGTTTTTT; CDR3aa: CASSLRDRGTGELFF
v_gene: TRBV20-1; j_gene: TRBJ2-7; abundance: many; d_gene: -; CDR3nt: TGCAGTGCTCCTCCTACAGGGAGGAGGGGATACGAGCAGTACTTC; CDR3aa: CSAPPTGRRGYEQYF
v_gene: TRBV10-3; j_gene: TRBJ2-6; abundance: many; d_gene: TRBD1; CDR3nt: TGTGCCACCTTCCGGGACAGGGGCTCTGGGGCCAACGTCCTGACTTTC; CDR3aa: CATFRDRGSGANVLTF
v_gene: TRBV27; j_gene: TRBJ2-7; abundance: many; d_gene: -; CDR3nt: TGTGCCAGCAGTTTATATCAACAGGGCGAGCAGTACTTC; CDR3aa: CASSLYQQGEQYF
v_gene: TRBV20-1; j_gene: TRBJ2-3; abundance: many; d_gene: TRBD2; CDR3nt: TGCAGTGCTAGCGGGGGGGGAGATACGCAGTATTTT; CDR3aa: CSASGGGDTQYF